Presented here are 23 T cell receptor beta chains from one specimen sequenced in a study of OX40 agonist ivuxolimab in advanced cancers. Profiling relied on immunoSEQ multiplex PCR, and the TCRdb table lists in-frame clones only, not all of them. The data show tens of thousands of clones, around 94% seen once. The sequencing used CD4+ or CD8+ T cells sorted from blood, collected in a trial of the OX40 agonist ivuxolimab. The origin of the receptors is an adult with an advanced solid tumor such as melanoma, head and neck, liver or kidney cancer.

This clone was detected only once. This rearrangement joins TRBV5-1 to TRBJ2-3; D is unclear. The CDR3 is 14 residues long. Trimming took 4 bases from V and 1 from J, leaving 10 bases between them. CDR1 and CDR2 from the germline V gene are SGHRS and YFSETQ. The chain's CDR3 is CASSTAVGTDTQYF. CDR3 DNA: TGCGCCAGCAGCACTGCGGTGGGCACAGATACGCAGTATTTT.

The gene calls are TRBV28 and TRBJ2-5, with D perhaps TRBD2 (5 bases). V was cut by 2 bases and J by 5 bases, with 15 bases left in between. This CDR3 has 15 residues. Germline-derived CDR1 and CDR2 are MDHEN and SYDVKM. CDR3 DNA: TGTGCCAGCAGTTTAGAGTCACGGGGTGGTGAGACCCAGTACTTC. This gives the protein CASSLESRGGETQYF. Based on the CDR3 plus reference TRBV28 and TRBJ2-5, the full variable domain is DVKVTQSSRYLVKRTGEKVFLECVQDMDHENMFWYRQDPGLGLRLIYFSYDVKMKEKGDIPEGYSVSREKKERFSLILESASTNQTSMYLCASSLESRGGETQYFGPGTRLLVL.

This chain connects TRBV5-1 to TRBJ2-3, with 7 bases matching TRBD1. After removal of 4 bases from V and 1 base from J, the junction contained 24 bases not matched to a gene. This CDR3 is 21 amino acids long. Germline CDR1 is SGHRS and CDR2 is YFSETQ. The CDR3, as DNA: TGCGCCAGCAGCGGCGAGGGGGTTGGACAGGATGTTTTGGTTGGCACAGATACGCAGTATTTT. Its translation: CASSGEGVGQDVLVGTDTQYF.

CDR3 amino acids: CASSFDPGGSSPLHF. CDR3 coding DNA: TGTGCCAGCAGTTTCGACCCAGGGGGCTCTTCACCCCTCCACTTT. This chain joins TRBV28 and TRBJ1-6, with 8 nucleotides matching TRBD1. Germline V gives CDR1 MDHEN, CDR2 SYDVKM. V gave up 3 bases and J gave up 9 bases; unmatched junction bases: 7. The CDR3 runs 15 residues.

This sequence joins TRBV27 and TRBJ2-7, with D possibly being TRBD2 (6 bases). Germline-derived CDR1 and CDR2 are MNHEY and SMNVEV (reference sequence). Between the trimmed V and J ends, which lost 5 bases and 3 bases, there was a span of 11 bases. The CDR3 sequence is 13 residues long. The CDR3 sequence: CASSPTRYYEQYF. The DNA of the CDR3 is TGTGCCAGCAGTCCGACTAGGTACTACGAGCAGTACTTC.

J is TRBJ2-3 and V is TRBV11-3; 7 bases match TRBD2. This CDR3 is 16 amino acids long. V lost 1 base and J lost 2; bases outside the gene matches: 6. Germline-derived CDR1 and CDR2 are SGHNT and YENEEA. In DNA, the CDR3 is TGTGCCAGCAGCTTAGGTGGAGCGGGGATCACAGATACGCAGTATTTT. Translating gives CASSLGGAGITDTQYF.

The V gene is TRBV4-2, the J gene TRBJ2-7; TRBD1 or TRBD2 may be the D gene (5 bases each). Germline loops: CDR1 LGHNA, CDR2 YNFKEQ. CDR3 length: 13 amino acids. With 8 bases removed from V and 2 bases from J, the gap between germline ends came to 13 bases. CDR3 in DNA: TGTGCCAGCTCCGCCGGGACCGCCTACGAGCAGTACTTC. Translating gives CASSAGTAYEQYF.

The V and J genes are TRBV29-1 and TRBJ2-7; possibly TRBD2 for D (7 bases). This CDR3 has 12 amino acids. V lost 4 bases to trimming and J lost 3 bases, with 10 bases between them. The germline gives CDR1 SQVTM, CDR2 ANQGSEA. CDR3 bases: TGCAGCGTTGGAGGGGGGGGCTACGAGCAGTACTTC. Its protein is CSVGGGGYEQYF.

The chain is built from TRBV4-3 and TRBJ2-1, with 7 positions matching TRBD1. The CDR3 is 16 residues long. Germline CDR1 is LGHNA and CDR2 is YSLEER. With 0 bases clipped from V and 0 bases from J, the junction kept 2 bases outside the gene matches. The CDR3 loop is CASSQDGTDSYNEQFF. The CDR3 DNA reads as TGCGCCAGCAGCCAAGATGGGACAGACTCCTACAATGAGCAGTTCTTC.

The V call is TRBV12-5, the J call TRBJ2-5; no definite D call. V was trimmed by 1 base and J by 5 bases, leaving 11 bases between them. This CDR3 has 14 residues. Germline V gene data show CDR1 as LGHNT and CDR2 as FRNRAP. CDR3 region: CASGLDPGAETQYF. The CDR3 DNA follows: TGTGCTAGTGGTTTGGATCCCGGAGCGGAGACCCAGTACTTC.

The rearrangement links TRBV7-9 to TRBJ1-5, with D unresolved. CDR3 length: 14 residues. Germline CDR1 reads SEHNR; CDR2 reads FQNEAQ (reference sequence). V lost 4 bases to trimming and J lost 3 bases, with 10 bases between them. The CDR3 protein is CASSSSVNNQPQHF. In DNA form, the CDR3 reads TGTGCCAGCAGCTCCTCGGTTAACAATCAGCCCCAGCATTTT.

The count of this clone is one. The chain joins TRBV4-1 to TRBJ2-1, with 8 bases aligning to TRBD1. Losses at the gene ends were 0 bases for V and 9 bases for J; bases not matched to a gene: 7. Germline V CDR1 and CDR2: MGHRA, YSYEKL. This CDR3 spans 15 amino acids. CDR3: CASSQETGVVVEQFF. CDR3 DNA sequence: TGCGCCAGCAGCCAAGAGACAGGGGTAGTGGTTGAGCAGTTCTTC.

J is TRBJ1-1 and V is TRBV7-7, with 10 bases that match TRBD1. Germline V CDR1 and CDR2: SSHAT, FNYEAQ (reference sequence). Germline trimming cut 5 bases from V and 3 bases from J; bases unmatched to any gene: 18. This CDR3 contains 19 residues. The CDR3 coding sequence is TGTGCCAGCAGCCACCAAACGACCGGGACAGGGGTCCTTCACACTGAAGCTTTCTTT. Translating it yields CASSHQTTGTGVLHTEAFF.

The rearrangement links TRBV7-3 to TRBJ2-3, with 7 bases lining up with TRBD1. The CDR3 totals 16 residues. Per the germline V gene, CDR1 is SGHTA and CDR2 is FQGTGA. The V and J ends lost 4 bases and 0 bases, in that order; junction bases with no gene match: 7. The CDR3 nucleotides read TGTGCCAGCAGCTCTCCAGGGGGTCCCAGCACAGATACGCAGTATTTT. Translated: CASSSPGGPSTDTQYF.

The CDR3 loop reads CASRDSGELFF. DNA of the CDR3: TGTGCCAGCCGAGACAGCGGGGAGCTGTTTTTT. The rearrangement joins TRBV19 to TRBJ2-2; D is perhaps TRBD1 (5 bases). Germline CDR1 reads LNHDA; CDR2 reads SQIVND (reference sequence). CDR3 length: 11 residues. The V end lost 9 bases, the J end lost 7 bases, and 9 bases lay between the germline ends.

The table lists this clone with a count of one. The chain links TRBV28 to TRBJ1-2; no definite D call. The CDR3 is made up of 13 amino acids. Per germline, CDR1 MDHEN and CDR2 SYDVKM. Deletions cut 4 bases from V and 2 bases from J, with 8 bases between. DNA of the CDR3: TGTGCCAGCAGTTCTCCAGACAACTATGGCTACACCTTC. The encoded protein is CASSSPDNYGYTF.

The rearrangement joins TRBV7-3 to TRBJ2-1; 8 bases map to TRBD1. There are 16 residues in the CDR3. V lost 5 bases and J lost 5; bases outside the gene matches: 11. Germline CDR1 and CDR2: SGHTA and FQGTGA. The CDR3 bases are TGTGCCAGCAGCACGCACCAGACAGGGGCGAACAATGAGCAGTTCTTC. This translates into CASSTHQTGANNEQFF.

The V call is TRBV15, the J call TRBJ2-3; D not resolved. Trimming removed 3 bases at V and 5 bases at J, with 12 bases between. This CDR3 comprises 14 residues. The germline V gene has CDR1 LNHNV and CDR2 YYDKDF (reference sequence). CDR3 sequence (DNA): TGTGCCACCAGCAGGGCGATGACTGGAGATACGCAGTATTTT. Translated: CATSRAMTGDTQYF.

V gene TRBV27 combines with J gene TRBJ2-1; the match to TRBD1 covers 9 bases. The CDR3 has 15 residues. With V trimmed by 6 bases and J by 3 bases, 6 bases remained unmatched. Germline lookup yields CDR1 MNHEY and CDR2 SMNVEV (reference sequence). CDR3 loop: CASSSQTGGYNEQFF. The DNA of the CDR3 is TGTGCCAGCAGCTCCCAGACAGGGGGCTACAATGAGCAGTTCTTC.

CDR3 sequence reads: CASSVGGQAGELFF. The CDR3 nucleotides are TGTGCCAGCAGCGTAGGAGGACAGGCCGGGGAGCTGTTTTTT. This rearrangement joins TRBV9 to TRBJ2-2; TRBD1 matches at 7 bases. The germline gives CDR1 SGDLS, CDR2 YYNGEE. V was clipped by 0 bases and J by 6 bases; unmatched bases: 2. This CDR3 has 14 residues.

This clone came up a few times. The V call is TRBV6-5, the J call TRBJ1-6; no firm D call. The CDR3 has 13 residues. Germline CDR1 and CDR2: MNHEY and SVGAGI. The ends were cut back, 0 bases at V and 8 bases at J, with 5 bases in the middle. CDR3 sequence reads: CASSYSSDSPLHF. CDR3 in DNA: TGTGCCAGCAGTTACTCGAGTGATTCACCCCTCCACTTT.

CDR3 region: CASSLVGAGKDHEQYF. The CDR3 DNA sequence: TGTGCCAGCAGCTTAGTTGGGGCAGGGAAGGATCACGAGCAGTACTTC. V usage is TRBV7-9 and J usage is TRBJ2-7; perhaps TRBD1 as D (5 bases). Trimming took off 1 base at V and 5 bases at J, with 18 bases between the two ends. The V gene's germline CDR1 is SEHNR and CDR2 FQNEAQ (reference sequence). The CDR3 extends over 16 amino acids. Full variable domain (rest looked up from reference TRBV7-9 and TRBJ2-7): DTGVSQNPRHKITKRGQNVTFRCDPISEHNRLYWYRQTLGQGPEFLTYFQNEAQLEKSRLLSDRFSAERPKGSFSTLEIQRTEQGDSAMYLCASSLVGAGKDHEQYFGPGTRLTVT.

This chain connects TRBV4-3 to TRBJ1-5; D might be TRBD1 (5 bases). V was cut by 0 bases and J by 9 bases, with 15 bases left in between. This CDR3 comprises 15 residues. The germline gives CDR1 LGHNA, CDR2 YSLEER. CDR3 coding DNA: TGCGCCAGCAGCCAAGACCCGACGGGGCAGGGGCCCCAGCATTTT. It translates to CASSQDPTGQGPQHF.